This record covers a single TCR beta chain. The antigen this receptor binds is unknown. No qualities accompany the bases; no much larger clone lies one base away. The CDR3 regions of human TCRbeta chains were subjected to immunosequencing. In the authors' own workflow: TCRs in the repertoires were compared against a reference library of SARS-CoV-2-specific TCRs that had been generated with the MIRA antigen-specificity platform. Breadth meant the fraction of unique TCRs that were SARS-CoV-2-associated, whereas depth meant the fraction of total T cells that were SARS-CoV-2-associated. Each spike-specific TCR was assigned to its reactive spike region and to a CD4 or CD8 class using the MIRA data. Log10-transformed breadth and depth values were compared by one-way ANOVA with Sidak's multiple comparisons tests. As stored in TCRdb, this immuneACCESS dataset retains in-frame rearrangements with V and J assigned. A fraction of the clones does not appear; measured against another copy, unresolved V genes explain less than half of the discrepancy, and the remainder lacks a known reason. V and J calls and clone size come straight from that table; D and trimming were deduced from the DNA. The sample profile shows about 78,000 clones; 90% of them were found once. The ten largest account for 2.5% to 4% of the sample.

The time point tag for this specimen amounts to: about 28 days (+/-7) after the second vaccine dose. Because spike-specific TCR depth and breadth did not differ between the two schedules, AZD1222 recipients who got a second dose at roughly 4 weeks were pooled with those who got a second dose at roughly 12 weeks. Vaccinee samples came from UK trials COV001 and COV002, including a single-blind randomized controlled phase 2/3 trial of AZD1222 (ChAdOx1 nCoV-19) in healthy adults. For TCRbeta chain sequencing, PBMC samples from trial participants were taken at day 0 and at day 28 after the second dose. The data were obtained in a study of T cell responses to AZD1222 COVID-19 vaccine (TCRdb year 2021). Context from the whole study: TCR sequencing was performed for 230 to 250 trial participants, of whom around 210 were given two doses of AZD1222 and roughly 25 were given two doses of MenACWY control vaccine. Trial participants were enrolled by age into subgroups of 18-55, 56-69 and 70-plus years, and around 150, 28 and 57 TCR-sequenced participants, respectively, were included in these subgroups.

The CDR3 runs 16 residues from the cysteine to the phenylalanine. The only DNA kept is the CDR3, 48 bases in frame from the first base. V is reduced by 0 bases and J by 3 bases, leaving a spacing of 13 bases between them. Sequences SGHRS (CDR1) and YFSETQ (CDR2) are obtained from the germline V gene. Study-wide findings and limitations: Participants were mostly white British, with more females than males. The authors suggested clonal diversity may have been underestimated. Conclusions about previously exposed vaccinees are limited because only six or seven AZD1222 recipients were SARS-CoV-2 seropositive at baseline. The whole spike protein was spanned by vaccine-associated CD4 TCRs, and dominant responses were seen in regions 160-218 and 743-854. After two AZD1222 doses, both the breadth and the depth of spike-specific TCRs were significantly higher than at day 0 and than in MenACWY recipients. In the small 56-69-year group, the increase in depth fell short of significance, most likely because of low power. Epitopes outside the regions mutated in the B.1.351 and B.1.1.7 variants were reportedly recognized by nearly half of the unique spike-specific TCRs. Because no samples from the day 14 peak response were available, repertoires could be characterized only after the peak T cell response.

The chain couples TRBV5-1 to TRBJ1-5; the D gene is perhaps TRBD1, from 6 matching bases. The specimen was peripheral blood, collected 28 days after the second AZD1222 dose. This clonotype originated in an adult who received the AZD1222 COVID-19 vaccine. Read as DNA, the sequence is TGCGCCAGCAGCTTGGCCGGGGACACGACCAATCAGCCCCAGCATTTT. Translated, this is CASSLAGDTTNQPQHF.